The 29 T cell receptor beta chains in this list originate from one sample, sequenced in a study of Graves' ophthalmopathy and Graves' hyperthyroidism. The study amplified TCR beta CDR3 regions using RNA transcripts. The first round was an RT-PCR with HTBI primers, and the second round was a multiplex PCR. TCRdb processed the multiplex PCR reads anew with MiXCR; each CDR3 protein has one entry. In the table there are about 220,000 distinct CDR3 sequences, under 25% of which are singletons. Sequenced sample: peripheral blood. Source of these receptors: a woman aged 45-59 years with Graves' ophthalmopathy.

At least ten counts were recorded for this clonotype. The gene calls are TRBV7-2 and TRBJ1-3; D possibly corresponds to TRBD1 (5 bases). The CDR3 is 16 amino acids. In germline, CDR1 is SGHTA, CDR2 FQGNSA. The V end lost 3 bases, the J end lost 0 bases, and 12 bases lay between the germline ends. CDR3 DNA sequence: TGTGCCAGCAGCTTGAGCGGGGCTTCCTCTGGAAACACCATATATTTT. Translation gives CASSLSGASSGNTIYF.

This clonotype occurred many times. The rearrangement links TRBV27 to TRBJ1-2, with D perhaps matching TRBD1 (6 bases). Trimming took off 0 bases at V and 4 bases at J, with 15 bases between the two ends. Germline V gives CDR1 MNHEY, CDR2 SMNVEV (reference sequence). The CDR3 is 16 amino acids. The CDR3 coding sequence is TGTGCCAGCAGTTTATCTGCCAGGGGCCCCCTCTATGGCTACACCTTC. Protein sequence: CASSLSARGPLYGYTF.

This clonotype was detected ten times or more. The chain carries TRBV20-1 and TRBJ1-1, with unresolved D. The CDR3 runs 12 residues. Trimming took 0 bases from V and 11 from J, leaving 13 bases between them. Germline CDR1 DFQATT, CDR2 SNEGSKA (reference sequence). CDR3 region: CSARDPRSWAFF. The CDR3 DNA reads as TGCAGTGCTAGAGATCCCAGGTCGTGGGCTTTCTTT.

This clonotype was counted many times. The chain employs TRBV2 and TRBJ2-7, with a possible D match to TRBD2 (5 bases). Looked up from germline, CDR1 is SNHLY and CDR2 is FYNNEI. The ends were cut back, 6 bases at V and 2 bases at J, with 8 bases in the middle. The CDR3 contains 12 residues. The CDR3 sequence is CASSGETYEQYF. In DNA, the CDR3 is TGTGCCAGCAGCGGGGAAACCTACGAGCAGTACTTC. Drawing the rest from reference TRBV2 and TRBJ2-7, the complete variable domain is EPEVTQTPSHQVTQMGQEVILRCVPISNHLYFYWYRQILGQKVEFLVSFYNNEISEKSEIFDDQFSVERPDGSNFTLKIRSTKLEDSAMYFCASSGETYEQYFGPGTRLTVT.

V and J are TRBV7-9 and TRBJ2-5; 8 positions agree with TRBD1. The CDR3 runs to 14 residues. Looked up from germline, CDR1 is SEHNR and CDR2 is FQNEAQ (reference sequence). The junction had 6 bases not matched to a gene; V was cut back by 5 bases and J by 4 bases. The CDR3 spells CASSLRGLGETQYF. The DNA of the CDR3 is TGTGCCAGCAGCCTCAGGGGGCTTGGAGAGACCCAGTACTTC. The full variable domain, rest sourced from reference TRBV7-9 and TRBJ2-5, is DTGVSQNPRHKITKRGQNVTFRCDPISEHNRLYWYRQTLGQGPEFLTYFQNEAQLEKSRLLSDRFSAERPKGSFSTLEIQRTEQGDSAMYLCASSLRGLGETQYFGPGTRLLVL.

This clonotype was observed at least ten times. The chain carries TRBV20-1 and TRBJ2-7; D not certain. Germline CDR1 is DFQATT and CDR2 is SNEGSKA (reference sequence). Trimming pared 2 bases from V and 5 bases from J, leaving 19 bases between. This CDR3 spans 15 amino acids. CDR3 sequence (DNA): TGCAGTGCTAGAAGCCCTAGAGGCCACGGTAACGAGCAGTACTTC. Translation gives CSARSPRGHGNEQYF.

This clonotype was recorded many times. The CDR3 is CAWSPMSNVLTF. The CDR3 region has the DNA TGTGCCTGGAGTCCGATGTCCAACGTCCTGACTTTC. The chain recombines TRBV30 with TRBJ2-6; D unclear. This CDR3 comprises 12 residues. V was cut by 2 bases and J by 8 bases, with 7 bases left in between. Germline CDR1 and CDR2: GTSNPN and SVGIG (reference sequence).

The V and J genes are TRBV4-2 and TRBJ1-2; TRBD1 agrees at 8 bases. Germline values: CDR1 LGHNA, CDR2 YNFKEQ. The length of the CDR3 is 16 residues. V lost 4 bases and J lost 5; bases outside the gene matches: 12. In nucleotides, the CDR3 is TGTGCCAGCAGCCCACGCACGGGACAGGCCTTTTATGGCTACACCTTC. This codes for CASSPRTGQAFYGYTF.

This clonotype was recorded many times. The rearrangement links TRBV30 to TRBJ1-2, with D perhaps matching TRBD1 (6 bases). This CDR3 region has 13 residues. Trimming took 0 bases from V and 6 from J, leaving 11 bases between them. Germline V gives CDR1 GTSNPN, CDR2 SVGIG (reference sequence). Here the CDR3 DNA reads TGTGCCTGGAGTGTTCAACAGGGCGATGGCTACACCTTC. This sequence encodes CAWSVQQGDGYTF.

V usage is TRBV28 and J usage is TRBJ1-1, with 8 bases matching TRBD1. V gave up 3 bases and J gave up 3 bases; unmatched junction bases: 6. The CDR3 loop spans 15 amino acids. Germline V gene lookup returns CDR1 MDHEN and CDR2 SYDVKM. CDR3 nucleotides: TGTGCCAGCAGTTTTTCCGACAGGGGATACACTGAAGCTTTCTTT. Amino acid sequence: CASSFSDRGYTEAFF.

This clonotype was found many times. The V gene is TRBV24-1, the J gene TRBJ1-1; D is uncertain. V shed 2 bases and J shed 1 base, with 4 bases lying between them. CDR1 is KGHDR and CDR2 is SFDVKD in the germline V gene. The CDR3 contains 13 residues. This CDR3 is CATSDSKNTEAFF. CDR3 DNA: TGTGCCACCAGTGATTCTAAGAACACTGAAGCTTTCTTT.

This clonotype has a handful of counts. Being one base from a much bigger clone, this may be a read error. The V and J genes are TRBV19 and TRBJ2-5, with 7 bases identical to TRBD1. The CDR3 length is 15 residues. The germline V gene has CDR1 LNHDA and CDR2 SQIVND (reference sequence). CDR3 sequence (DNA): TGTGCCAGTAGTACCATTGACAGGGCCGGGGAGACCCCGTACTTC. Protein: CASSTIDRAGETPYF.

This clonotype was seen ten or more times. Here the CDR3 reads CASSLRFNVDGYTF. The CDR3 DNA follows: TGTGCCAGCAGTTTAAGATTTAATGTCGATGGCTACACCTTC. V is TRBV27 and J is TRBJ1-2; the D is unclear. The CDR3 has 14 residues. V lost 2 bases and J 6 bases, leaving 13 bases between the germline ends. The V gene's germline CDR1 is MNHEY and CDR2 SMNVEV (reference sequence).

This clonotype came up many times. CDR3 in amino acids: CASSMGQSRRPQHF. The CDR3 DNA reads as TGTGCCAGTAGTATGGGACAGTCCCGACGGCCCCAGCATTTT. The chain combines TRBV19 with TRBJ1-5, with 7 positions matching TRBD1. V trimming: 3 bases; J trimming: 9 bases; junction bases outside the gene matches: 8. CDR3 length equals 14 residues. Germline assignment: CDR1 LNHDA and CDR2 SQIVND (reference sequence).

This clonotype has just a few counts. The rearrangement links TRBV19 to TRBJ1-6; D gene uncertain. From germline, CDR1 is LNHDA and CDR2 SQIVND (reference sequence). This CDR3 spans 11 amino acids. Trimming cost V 6 bases and J 12 bases, with 9 bases left between them. The CDR3 here is CASSADGPLHF. CDR3 nucleotides: TGTGCCAGTAGCGCGGACGGACCCCTCCACTTT.

This clonotype was detected only a few times. This chain joins TRBV6-1 and TRBJ1-1, with D perhaps TRBD1 (5 bases). Trimming shortened V by 3 bases and J by 10 bases, and 12 bases separated the two germline ends. Germline lookup yields CDR1 MNHNS and CDR2 SASEGT. CDR3 size: 12 residues. This CDR3 is CASSDGGRGAFF. CDR3 in DNA: TGTGCCAGCAGTGACGGGGGACGAGGAGCTTTCTTT.

This clonotype was picked up many times. The chain links TRBV7-2 to TRBJ2-7; a weak D match, TRBD2 (5 bases). The germline CDR1 and CDR2 sequences are SGHTA and FQGNSA. The CDR3 runs to 12 residues. Between the trimmed V and J ends, which lost 2 bases and 5 bases, there was a span of 7 bases. The DNA for the CDR3 is TGTGCCAGCAGCTTATTTAGCGACGAGCAGTACTTC. Protein sequence: CASSLFSDEQYF.

This clonotype was detected many times. J is TRBJ2-5 and V is TRBV29-1; D not resolved. The CDR3 runs to 15 residues. Germline assignment: CDR1 SQVTM and CDR2 ANQGSEA. Trimming left V 0 bases short and J 1 base short, with 12 bases between. The CDR3 DNA reads TGCAGCGTTGAAGATTTGGCCTTACCCCAAGAGACCCAGTACTTC. Translated: CSVEDLALPQETQYF.

This clonotype was seen many times. The chain combines TRBV6-5 with TRBJ1-2; D gene ambiguous. Trimming pared 5 bases from V and 8 bases from J, leaving 18 bases between. The CDR3 sequence is 14 residues long. The germline V gene encodes CDR1 MNHEY and CDR2 SVGAGI. The CDR3 nucleotides are TGTGCCAGCAGTAACCCGGGCTGGACCGGAGGCTACACCTTC. Its protein product is CASSNPGWTGGYTF.

The table lists this clonotype with many counts. V and J are TRBV12-3 or TRBV12-4 and TRBJ1-1; D call uncertain. V lost 10 bases to trimming and J lost 0 bases, with 12 bases between them. The CDR3 is 13 residues long. The CDR3 loop is CATLRILNTEAFF. In DNA, the CDR3 is TGTGCCACCCTACGGATCCTGAACACTGAAGCTTTCTTT.

This clonotype has a count of ten or more. The V gene is TRBV12-3 or TRBV12-4, the J gene TRBJ2-7; D might be TRBD2 (5 bases). The CDR3 covers 13 residues. V shed 6 bases and J shed 4 bases, with 13 bases lying between them. DNA of the CDR3: TGTGCCAGCAGCGGCGGGCAACCATACGAGCAGTACTTC. Protein: CASSGGQPYEQYF.

This clonotype appeared many times. The chain recombines TRBV7-8 with TRBJ2-7, with D maybe TRBD2 (6 bases). Germline values: CDR1 SGHVS, CDR2 FQNEAQ. The CDR3 totals 12 residues. V lost 4 bases to trimming and J lost 5 bases, with 9 bases between them. CDR3 amino acids: CASSSRRDEQYF. CDR3 nucleotides: TGTGCCAGCAGCTCTCGGAGGGACGAGCAGTACTTC.

The chain uses TRBV3-1 and TRBJ2-7, with D perhaps matching TRBD2 (6 bases). The CDR3 covers 15 residues. Germline CDR1 reads LGHDT; CDR2 reads YNNKEL (reference sequence). Trimming cost V 0 bases and J 3 bases, with 12 bases left between them. The CDR3 nucleotides read TGTGCCAGCAGCCAAGACTGGGGGGTAGGCTACGAGCAGTACTTC. Its translation is CASSQDWGVGYEQYF.

This clonotype has ten or more counts. The chain employs TRBV7-9 and TRBJ2-5; 8 positions match TRBD2. The CDR3 spans 16 residues. Germline assignment: CDR1 SEHNR and CDR2 FQNEAQ (reference sequence). The V segment lost 3 bases and the J segment 5 bases; nucleotides outside the gene matches: 11. In DNA, the CDR3 is TGTGCCAGCAGCTTTGGGGCCAGCGGGGGCCGGGAGACCCAGTACTTC. Amino acid sequence: CASSFGASGGRETQYF.

This clonotype was found many times. J is TRBJ1-2 and V is TRBV2; D ambiguous. Trimming left V 4 bases short and J 8 bases short, with 17 bases between. The length of the CDR3 is 14 residues. The germline CDR1 and CDR2 sequences are SNHLY and FYNNEI. The CDR3 DNA follows: TGTGCCAGCAGTGCTAGCCAAGGATCGAGAGGCTACACCTTC. It specifies CASSASQGSRGYTF.

In its sample, this clonotype was seen many times. V is TRBV6-5 and J is TRBJ2-7, with 7 nucleotides matching TRBD2. Germline V gene data show CDR1 as MNHEY and CDR2 as SVGAGI. The CDR3 covers 12 residues. The V gene end was trimmed by 6 bases and the J gene end by 4 bases; junction bases not matched to a gene: 3. CDR3 DNA sequence: TGTGCCAGCAGGGGGGGGACTTACGAGCAGTACTTC. Protein: CASRGGTYEQYF.

This clonotype was detected only a few times. The V and J genes are TRBV30 and TRBJ1-5; D is unclear. The CDR3 sequence is 17 residues long. Germline CDR1 reads GTSNPN; CDR2 reads SVGIG (reference sequence). The V gene lost 0 bases and the J gene lost 0 bases, with 15 bases spanning the gap. The CDR3 sequence is CAWSVGWSGDSNQPQHF. CDR3 DNA: TGTGCCTGGAGTGTTGGGTGGTCGGGAGATAGCAATCAGCCCCAGCATTTT.

This clonotype showed up many times. It may be a read error: a sequence one base away is much more abundant. This chain joins TRBV6-1 and TRBJ2-7, with D hard to call. V lost 6 bases to trimming and J lost 7 bases, with 16 bases between them. This CDR3 spans 13 amino acids. Germline CDR1 MNHNS, CDR2 SASEGT. The CDR3 sequence: CASRQFPVGEQYF. In nucleotides, the CDR3 is TGTGCCAGCAGGCAGTTTCCAGTCGGGGAGCAGTACTTC.

The sample holds many counts of this clonotype. This chain uses TRBV7-8 with TRBJ1-1; D is perhaps TRBD1 (5 bases). Germline CDR1 reads SGHVS; CDR2 reads FQNEAQ. The CDR3 is 16 residues long. V lost 5 bases and J lost 1, with 17 bases in between. In nucleotides, the CDR3 is TGTGCCAGCAGCCCCCGCACGGGGGGAGGGAACACTGAAGCTTTCTTT. Translated: CASSPRTGGGNTEAFF.